The 12 T cell receptor beta chains given below trace back to one sample, sequenced in a study of vaccination and CD4 T cells after COVID-19. Their antigens are not known. Treatment: roughly nine-day PBMC culture with coronavirus spike peptide pools or control peptides (ViraFEST assay). Sequencing of DNA taken from cultured CD4+ T cells relied on the Oncomine TCR Beta short-read assay. TCRdb reanalysed the PCR reads using MiXCR and keeps one entry per CDR3 protein. The data contain some 5,900 distinct CDR3 sequences, roughly 52% of them singletons. The sequenced material came from CD4+ T cells from blood, cultured in vitro. Receptors were obtained from a human donor who had recovered from COVID-19.

V is TRBV20-1 and J is TRBJ1-1; D not certain. CDR1 DFQATT and CDR2 SNEGSKA come from the germline V gene (reference sequence). V was cut by 7 bases and J by 1 base, with 10 bases left in between. This CDR3 spans 12 amino acids. CDR3 sequence: CSGKGRNTEAFF. The CDR3 coding sequence is TGCAGTGGGAAGGGCCGGAACACTGAAGCTTTCTTT.

About this clonotype: The junction departs from germline at one end; a sequencing error may be responsible. The genes are TRBV28 and TRBJ2-7, with D possibly TRBD2 on 6 matching bases. The CDR3 runs 16 residues. CDR1 is MDHEN, CDR2 SYDVKM, per germline. The CDR3 nucleotides are TGTGCCAGCAGGTGGGCAGCCAGCGGAGGGGCCTACGGGCAGTACTTC. Translated: CASRWAASGGAYGQYF.

The chain uses TRBV5-1 and TRBJ1-6; the D gene is possibly TRBD1 (6 bases). The germline V and J ends were trimmed by 0 bases and 7 bases, with 8 bases remaining between them. This CDR3 contains 14 residues. Per germline, CDR1 SGHRS and CDR2 YFSETQ. The CDR3 DNA sequence: TGCGCCAGCAGCTTGGGGACAGAGAATTCACCCCTCCACTTT. It yields the protein CASSLGTENSPLHF.

V and J are TRBV7-9 and TRBJ1-1, with 9 bases that match TRBD1. V was pared by 6 bases and J by 4 bases, with 15 bases of the junction left unmatched. Germline CDR1 reads SEHNR; CDR2 reads FQNEAQ (reference sequence). The CDR3 loop spans 17 amino acids. CDR3 sequence: CASRSPLVGTGPTEAFF. The CDR3 DNA follows: TGTGCCAGCAGATCCCCTCTGGTAGGGACAGGGCCCACTGAAGCTTTCTTT.

By its share, this clonotype is hyperexpanded. This sequence joins TRBV15 and TRBJ2-5; possibly TRBD2 for D (6 bases). Germline loops: CDR1 LNHNV, CDR2 YYDKDF (reference sequence). CDR3 length: 14 amino acids. V lost 6 bases, J lost 2 bases, and 13 bases lay in between. The CDR3 nucleotides read TGTGCCACCAGGAGCTTCGGGGGACAAGAGACCCAGTACTTC. Protein: CATRSFGGQETQYF.

The genes are TRBV30 and TRBJ2-3, with 13 positions matching TRBD2. V lost 2 bases, J lost 6 bases, and 8 bases stayed unmatched. Germline values: CDR1 GTSNPN, CDR2 SVGIG (reference sequence). This CDR3 region has 16 residues. The CDR3 region has the DNA TGTGCCTGGAGTCCCGGACTAGCGGGAGTGGTGGATACGCAGTATTTT. Amino acid sequence: CAWSPGLAGVVDTQYF.

A single count supports this clonotype. This rearrangement joins TRBV10-3 to TRBJ2-5; a weak D match, TRBD2 (6 bases). CDR1 and CDR2 (germline): ENHRY, SYGVKD. This CDR3 contains 15 residues. The germline V and J ends were trimmed by 2 bases and 5 bases, with 15 bases remaining between them. In nucleotides, the CDR3 is TGTGCCATCAGTGAGCGAGCGGGTGCTGACGAGACCCAGTACTTC. It codes for CAISERAGADETQYF.

This chain joins TRBV7-9 and TRBJ1-1; 7 nucleotides match TRBD1. The CDR3 covers 13 residues. Trimming at V came to 7 bases and at J to 5 bases, leaving 7 bases not matched to a gene. The germline CDR1 and CDR2 sequences are SEHNR and FQNEAQ (reference sequence). The CDR3 loop reads CASTSNRGTEAFF. CDR3 sequence (DNA): TGTGCCAGCACCTCCAACAGGGGAACTGAAGCTTTCTTT.

The V gene is TRBV11-1, the J gene TRBJ2-3, with 13 bases fitting TRBD2. V lost 5 bases and J lost 10; bases outside the gene matches: 15. The CDR3 sequence is 17 residues long. Germline V gene sequence: CDR1 SGHAT, CDR2 FQDESV (reference sequence). The CDR3 loop is CASSRLRLAGGVASQYF. The CDR3 coding sequence is TGTGCCAGCAGCCGCTTACGACTAGCGGGAGGAGTGGCATCGCAGTATTTT.

In this sample, this clonotype is large. The chain joins TRBV10-3 to TRBJ1-2, with D tentatively TRBD1 (5 bases). Germline V gene lookup returns CDR1 ENHRY and CDR2 SYGVKD. The CDR3 is 14 amino acids. V was cut by 6 bases and J by 4 bases, with 15 bases left in between. CDR3 loop: CAIRSDGGGYGYTF. The CDR3, as DNA: TGTGCCATCAGGTCAGACGGGGGAGGCTATGGCTACACCTTC.

This clonotype has more than one count but fewer than ten. The V gene is TRBV2, the J gene TRBJ1-2, with D tentatively TRBD1 (5 bases). Germline assignment: CDR1 SNHLY and CDR2 FYNNEI. The CDR3 totals 13 residues. Trimming shortened V by 5 bases and J by 5 bases, and 12 bases separated the two germline ends. The CDR3 coding sequence is TGTGCCAGCAGTTCACAGGTCCTTTATGGCTACACCTTC. Residues: CASSSQVLYGYTF.

The V gene is TRBV27, the J gene TRBJ1-2; weak D call: TRBD1 (6 bases). CDR3 length: 14 residues. Germline V gives CDR1 MNHEY, CDR2 SMNVEV (reference sequence). Trimming took off 6 bases at V and 4 bases at J, with 15 bases between the two ends. DNA for the CDR3: TGTGCCAGCAGGAGAACAGGGACGGCCTATGGCTACACCTTC. Its translation is CASRRTGTAYGYTF.